Below, 11 T cell receptor beta chains from the same sample are listed, as sequenced in a study of CD8 T cells in ankylosing spondylitis. Study-level points and caveats: What seemed typical of ankylosing spondylitis blood was a TCR beta motif built from roughly eight highly homologous variants.

TCRdb fed the 5' RACE reads into MiXCR, producing one record per CDR3 protein. The sample carries about 220,000 distinct CDR3 sequences, about 17% recorded once. Their recognized antigens are unknown. The sample comprised blood, either unsorted or a sorted T cell fraction (not recorded which). The receptors derive from a male donor with ankylosing spondylitis.

CDR3 DNA sequence: TGTGCCAGCAGTTTTTGGCTCGAGGGGACTTCTAATTCACCCCTCCACTTT. This gives the protein CASSFWLEGTSNSPLHF. The chain joins TRBV28 to TRBJ1-6; D possibly corresponds to TRBD1 (5 bases). The CDR3 contains 17 residues. The germline V gene encodes CDR1 MDHEN and CDR2 SYDVKM. Trimming left V 3 bases short and J 6 bases short, with 18 bases between.

This clonotype was detected only a few times. The chain combines TRBV4-3 with TRBJ2-7; possibly TRBD2 for D (5 bases). This CDR3 is 15 amino acids long. With 0 bases removed from V and 5 bases from J, the gap between germline ends came to 14 bases. From germline, CDR1 is LGHNA and CDR2 YSLEER. CDR3 residues: CASSQDVGMMDEQYF. The CDR3 nucleotides read TGCGCCAGCAGCCAAGATGTCGGGATGATGGACGAGCAGTACTTC.

The chain employs TRBV4-1 and TRBJ2-7; possibly TRBD1 for D (5 bases). This CDR3 is 13 amino acids long. V was cut by 8 bases and J by 2 bases, with 13 bases left in between. Germline CDR1 MGHRA, CDR2 YSYEKL. Written as DNA, the CDR3 is TGCGCCAGCTCGATTGACAGACCCTACGAGCAGTACTTC. Amino acid sequence: CASSIDRPYEQYF.

CDR3 protein: CASSQEFTYEQYF. Here the CDR3 DNA reads TGCGCCAGCAGCCAAGAATTCACCTACGAGCAGTACTTC. The J gene is TRBJ2-7, the V gene TRBV4-1; D not certain. The germline V and J ends were trimmed by 0 bases and 2 bases, with 5 bases remaining between them. In germline, CDR1 is MGHRA, CDR2 YSYEKL. The CDR3 is 13 residues long.

This clonotype was counted only a few times. The chain couples TRBV4-1 to TRBJ1-2, with no clear D. The CDR3 runs to 17 residues. Germline V lookup: CDR1 MGHRA, CDR2 YSYEKL. The V gene lost 4 bases and the J gene lost 0 bases, with 18 bases spanning the gap. For the CDR3, the DNA is TGCGCCAGCAGCCTCCTTTGGACCGATTATCCTAACTATGGCTACACCTTC. Translated, it gives CASSLLWTDYPNYGYTF.

This clonotype was seen more than once but under ten times. The chain is built from TRBV7-6 and TRBJ2-3; the match to TRBD1 covers 10 bases. CDR3 length: 17 amino acids. Germline V lookup: CDR1 SGHVS, CDR2 FNYEAQ. V shed 5 bases and J 3 bases; nucleotides not matched to a gene: 11. CDR3 nucleotides: TGTGCCAGCAGCAGATACCCCGACAGGGGGCCAACAGATACGCAGTATTTT. Protein sequence: CASSRYPDRGPTDTQYF.

The table lists this clonotype with a count of one. This chain links TRBV7-9 with TRBJ2-5; D is uncertain. CDR1 SEHNR and CDR2 FQNEAQ come from the germline V gene (reference sequence). This CDR3 comprises 12 residues. Trimming removed 5 bases from V and 5 bases from J, with 9 bases in between. The CDR3 reads CASSDRVETQYF. CDR3 sequence (DNA): TGTGCCAGCAGCGACCGGGTGGAGACCCAGTACTTC.

The genes are TRBV14 and TRBJ1-2, with D hard to call. V dropped 1 base and J dropped 5 bases, with 8 bases sitting between them. Germline-derived CDR1 and CDR2 are SGHDN and FVKESK. CDR3 length equals 13 residues. The CDR3 loop is CASSQGRKYGYTF. Here the CDR3 DNA reads TGTGCCAGCAGCCAAGGCAGGAAGTATGGCTACACCTTC.

V gene TRBV4-1 combines with J gene TRBJ1-3, with D unresolved. Per germline, CDR1 MGHRA and CDR2 YSYEKL. The CDR3 is 15 amino acids. Trimming took off 0 bases at V and 0 bases at J, with 6 bases between the two ends. The CDR3 DNA is TGCGCCAGCAGCCAAGATAGGAACTCTGGAAACACCATATATTTT. Its translation is CASSQDRNSGNTIYF.

The CDR3 region is CASSVGEGHYEQYF. In nucleotides, the CDR3 is TGTGCCAGCAGCGTAGGAGAAGGGCACTACGAGCAGTACTTC. The chain is built from TRBV9 and TRBJ2-7; D gene uncertain. This CDR3 contains 14 residues. Germline CDR1 SGDLS, CDR2 YYNGEE. V was clipped by 0 bases and J by 3 bases, with 10 bases between them.

The chain is built from TRBV29-1 and TRBJ1-2; D is unclear. Germline V lookup: CDR1 SQVTM, CDR2 ANQGSEA. V shed 3 bases and J shed 7 bases, with 9 bases lying between them. CDR3 length equals 11 residues. The CDR3 DNA reads TGCAGCGTTGAGCAGGCAGTTGGCTACACCTTC. It codes for CSVEQAVGYTF.